The 22 T cell receptor beta chains in this list originate from one sample, sequenced in a study of T-cell reconstitution after alpha-beta-depleted transplantation in children. Unique molecular identifiers were incorporated during preparation of the TCRbeta library. A single record per CDR3 protein comes from TCRdb applying MiXCR to the PCR reads. This table has hundreds of thousands of distinct CDR3 sequences, over 15% appearing once. This material consisted of PBMCs, mostly from graft donor cells, taken 360 days after TCRalphabeta/CD19-depleted stem cell transplant. These receptors came from a male patient between 2 and 10 years old who had a stem cell transplant for acute lymphoblastic leukemia, so the T cells may come from the graft donor.

This clonotype was observed a few times. V usage is TRBV10-3 and J usage is TRBJ2-4, with 10 bases that match TRBD1. The germline V gene has CDR1 ENHRY and CDR2 SYGVKD. V trimming: 0 bases; J trimming: 6 bases; junction bases outside the gene matches: 8. The CDR3 runs to 17 residues. DNA of the CDR3: TGTGCCATCAGTGAGTCGACGGGACAGGGGTCAAGAAACATTCAGTACTTC. This translates into CAISESTGQGSRNIQYF.

This clonotype was recorded a few times. The DNA of the CDR3 is TGTGCCAGCACACCGACAGAGCTTAATGAAAAACTGTTTTTT. This sequence encodes CASTPTELNEKLFF. This sequence joins TRBV2 and TRBJ1-4; tentative D call: TRBD1 (5 bases). This CDR3 spans 14 amino acids. V dropped 7 bases and J dropped 4 bases, with 13 bases sitting between them. Germline V CDR1 and CDR2: SNHLY, FYNNEI.

J is TRBJ1-5 and V is TRBV5-1; 8 bases fit TRBD1. The junction had 9 bases not matched to a gene; V was cut back by 4 bases and J by 6 bases. The V gene's germline CDR1 is SGHRS and CDR2 YFSETQ. The CDR3 sequence is 15 residues long. The CDR3 sequence is CASSPQGQDLQPQHF. In nucleotides, the CDR3 is TGCGCCAGCAGCCCCCAGGGACAGGACCTTCAGCCCCAGCATTTT.

This clonotype was observed a handful of times. The chain joins TRBV7-9 to TRBJ2-1; D is ambiguous. This CDR3 has 14 amino acids. CDR1 and CDR2 (germline): SEHNR, FQNEAQ (reference sequence). Deletions cut 2 bases from V and 2 bases from J, with 7 bases between. In nucleotides, the CDR3 is TGTGCCAGCAGCTTAACAGCGACCTACAATGAGCAGTTCTTC. As protein: CASSLTATYNEQFF.

This clonotype showed up just a few times. This chain links TRBV10-3 with TRBJ1-5; 7 positions agree with TRBD1. Germline lookup yields CDR1 ENHRY and CDR2 SYGVKD. CDR3 length: 14 amino acids. Trimming removed 5 bases from V and 6 bases from J; junction bases left unmatched: 7. The CDR3 here is CAISPQGMPQPQHF. The DNA for the CDR3 is TGTGCCATCAGTCCACAGGGGATGCCTCAGCCCCAGCATTTT.

This rearrangement joins TRBV5-1 to TRBJ2-5; 8 positions match TRBD2. With 0 bases clipped from V and 5 bases from J, the junction kept 9 bases outside the gene matches. This CDR3 contains 16 residues. In germline, CDR1 is SGHRS, CDR2 YFSETQ. The CDR3, as DNA: TGCGCCAGCAGCTTGGCCCAAGGTAGCGGGGAGGAGACCCAGTACTTC. Its protein is CASSLAQGSGEETQYF. Drawing the rest from reference TRBV5-1 and TRBJ2-5, the complete variable domain is KAGVTQTPRYLIKTRGQQVTLSCSPISGHRSVSWYQQTPGQGLQFLFEYFSETQRNKGNFPGRFSGRQFSNSRSEMNVSTLELGDSALYLCASSLAQGSGEETQYFGPGTRLLVL.

The sample holds one count of this clonotype. The rearrangement uses TRBV11-2 and TRBJ1-1, with D possibly being TRBD1 (5 bases). The CDR3 loop spans 14 amino acids. Trimming left V 4 bases short and J 6 bases short, with 15 bases between. CDR1 and CDR2 from the germline V gene are SGHAT and FQNNGV. The CDR3 DNA reads as TGTGCCAGCAGCTCGATTAAAAGGGGCCCTGAAGCTTTCTTT. This gives the protein CASSSIKRGPEAFF.

This rearrangement joins TRBV7-3 to TRBJ2-5; 8 bases line up with TRBD1. This CDR3 comprises 16 residues. J gave up 5 bases and V 5 bases, and 13 bases lay outside the gene matches. CDR1 SGHTA and CDR2 FQGTGA come from the germline V gene. CDR3 coding DNA: TGTGCCAGCAGCGCGCGGGACAGGAGTCAGAGGGAGACCCAGTACTTC. Protein sequence: CASSARDRSQRETQYF.

The gene calls are TRBV27 and TRBJ2-3, with 9 bases lining up with TRBD2. After removal of 1 base from V and 0 bases from J, the junction contained 2 bases not matched to a gene. Germline lookup yields CDR1 MNHEY and CDR2 SMNVEV (reference sequence). There are 16 residues in the CDR3. The CDR3 reads CASSLLAGASTDTQYF. The DNA of the CDR3 is TGTGCCAGCAGTTTATTAGCGGGGGCTAGCACAGATACGCAGTATTTT.

This chain uses TRBV12-3 or TRBV12-4 with TRBJ1-2; possibly TRBD1 for D (6 bases). The CDR3 contains 15 residues. Deletions cut 3 bases from V and 4 bases from J, with 15 bases between. The CDR3 nucleotides are TGTGCCAGCAGTTTTGTACAGGGCGCTTCCTATGGCTACACCTTC. Residues: CASSFVQGASYGYTF.

At least ten counts were recorded for this clonotype. The J gene is TRBJ2-3, the V gene TRBV7-9; a possible D gene is TRBD2 (5 bases). The germline CDR1 and CDR2 sequences are SEHNR and FQNEAQ (reference sequence). Trimming pared 1 base from V and 4 bases from J, leaving 9 bases between. The CDR3 consists of 14 residues. The CDR3 DNA is TGTGCCAGCAGCTTAGGCCTAGCCCCAGATACGCAGTATTTT. Translation gives CASSLGLAPDTQYF.

This clonotype was counted between two and nine times. V gene TRBV3-1 combines with J gene TRBJ2-7; D is undetermined. Germline V gene lookup returns CDR1 LGHDT and CDR2 YNNKEL (reference sequence). V dropped 2 bases and J dropped 6 bases, with 17 bases sitting between them. The CDR3 extends over 15 amino acids. CDR3 coding DNA: TGTGCCAGCAGCCAACGCAGTCCCCTAGTTGGCGAGCAGTACTTC. Its protein is CASSQRSPLVGEQYF.

This clonotype was seen only a few times. This chain joins TRBV10-3 and TRBJ2-3; D assignment may be TRBD1 or TRBD2 (6 bases each). Germline lookup yields CDR1 ENHRY and CDR2 SYGVKD. Trimming took 11 bases from V and 0 from J, leaving 12 bases between them. The CDR3 runs to 13 residues. CDR3 nucleotide sequence: TGTGCCCACTCGGGGGCTAGCACAGATACGCAGTATTTT. Amino acids: CAHSGASTDTQYF.

The chain uses TRBV7-2 and TRBJ2-2; tentatively, D is TRBD1 (5 bases). V was cut by 5 bases and J by 3 bases, with 16 bases left in between. The germline CDR1 and CDR2 sequences are SGHTA and FQGNSA. There are 16 residues in the CDR3. The CDR3 protein is CASSTGPNTHTGELFF. Written as DNA, the CDR3 is TGTGCCAGCAGCACAGGCCCTAATACACACACCGGGGAGCTGTTTTTT.

The chain joins TRBV9 to TRBJ2-5; the match to TRBD2 covers 7 bases. The V and J ends lost 0 bases and 1 base, in that order; junction bases with no gene match: 3. This CDR3 is built from 15 residues. Looked up from germline, CDR1 is SGDLS and CDR2 is YYNGEE. CDR3 sequence: CASSVAGGFQETQYF. Here the CDR3 DNA reads TGTGCCAGCAGCGTAGCGGGGGGATTCCAAGAGACCCAGTACTTC.

The V and J genes are TRBV28 and TRBJ2-1; 7 nucleotides line up with TRBD2. This CDR3 region has 17 residues. Germline CDR1 and CDR2: MDHEN and SYDVKM. Germline trimming cut 3 bases from V and 2 bases from J; bases unmatched to any gene: 10. The DNA of the CDR3 is TGTGCCAGCAGTTTGAGCGGGGCCCCTTCCGCCTACAATGAGCAGTTCTTC. Translation: CASSLSGAPSAYNEQFF. Combining the CDR3 with reference TRBV28 and TRBJ2-1 gives the whole variable domain DVKVTQSSRYLVKRTGEKVFLECVQDMDHENMFWYRQDPGLGLRLIYFSYDVKMKEKGDIPEGYSVSREKKERFSLILESASTNQTSMYLCASSLSGAPSAYNEQFFGPGTRLTVL.

This chain links TRBV18 with TRBJ2-7, with D perhaps matching TRBD2 (6 bases). The CDR3 runs 13 residues. Germline CDR1 KGHSH, CDR2 LQKENI. V lost 2 bases and J 2 bases, leaving 7 bases between the germline ends. The CDR3 protein is CASSPGEAYEQYF. The CDR3 bases are TGTGCCAGCTCACCAGGGGAGGCCTACGAGCAGTACTTC. Filled out from reference TRBV18 and TRBJ2-7, the complete variable domain reads NAGVMQNPRHLVRRRGQEARLRCSPMKGHSHVYWYRQLPEEGLKFMVYLQKENIIDESGMPKERFSAEFPKEGPSILRIQQVVRGDSAAYFCASSPGEAYEQYFGPGTRLTVT.

This chain links TRBV7-6 with TRBJ2-7, with D perhaps TRBD1 (6 bases). Trimming took off 5 bases at V and 3 bases at J, with 23 bases between the two ends. The length of the CDR3 is 17 residues. Germline loops: CDR1 SGHVS, CDR2 FNYEAQ. In DNA form, the CDR3 reads TGTGCCAGCAGCGCACTCCTGAAGAAACAGGGCGTCTACGAGCAGTACTTC. Protein sequence: CASSALLKKQGVYEQYF.

This clonotype was seen a few times. This chain uses TRBV6-1 with TRBJ1-2, with 7 bases fitting TRBD1. V lost 3 bases and J lost 5; bases outside the gene matches: 9. CDR1 is MNHNS, CDR2 SASEGT, per germline. CDR3 length: 15 residues. CDR3 DNA sequence: TGTGCCAGCAGTGATTGGACAGGCCACCCGTATGGCTACACCTTC. This encodes CASSDWTGHPYGYTF.

This clonotype has a count of ten or more. The chain employs TRBV9 and TRBJ2-7; possibly TRBD1 or TRBD2 for D (5 bases each). The length of the CDR3 is 15 residues. Germline CDR1 SGDLS, CDR2 YYNGEE. Trimming stripped 5 bases from V and 3 bases from J, with 18 bases between. This chain's CDR3 is CASSPRGTTDYEQYF. The CDR3 DNA reads TGTGCCAGCAGTCCCCGTGGGACGACAGACTACGAGCAGTACTTC.

This clonotype showed up many times. This chain joins TRBV12-3 or TRBV12-4 and TRBJ2-2; D assignment may be TRBD1 or TRBD2 (5 bases each). V was trimmed by 3 bases and J by 9 bases, leaving 8 bases between them. This CDR3 comprises 12 residues. Here the CDR3 reads CASSFGAWELFF. The CDR3 nucleotides are TGTGCCAGCAGTTTCGGGGCGTGGGAGCTGTTTTTT.

The chain employs TRBV7-9 and TRBJ1-1; D unresolved. The CDR3 has 12 amino acids. Trimming pared 3 bases from V and 8 bases from J, leaving 10 bases between. Looked up from germline, CDR1 is SEHNR and CDR2 is FQNEAQ (reference sequence). The CDR3 region is CASSFRDREAFF. The CDR3 bases are TGTGCCAGCAGCTTTAGAGACCGCGAAGCTTTCTTT.